This T cell receptor (beta chain) was captured in a study of tumor and adjacent non-tumor tissue in lung cancer. Per germline, CDR1 SGHNT and CDR2 YENEEA. The CDR3 is 14 residues long. RNA was extracted from bulk tissue without any cell sorting. In regard to this clonotype: At one end, the junction sequence differs from germline, possibly due to a read error.

The library came from three nested PCR rounds adapted from ARM-PCR protocols. TCRdb re-analysed the multiplex PCR reads in MiXCR, keeping a single row per CDR3 protein. The sample has about 110,000 distinct CDR3 sequences; more than 70% are singletons. The sample taken for sequencing was lung tumor tissue. This sequence joins TRBV11-3 and TRBJ2-7, with D tentatively TRBD2 (6 bases). The TCR originated in a woman aged 55-69 years with non-small cell lung cancer. The CDR3 loop reads CAISLDYSAREQNF. CDR3 coding DNA: TGTGCCATCAGCTTGGACTATTCCGCTAGAGAGCAGAACTTC. Based on the CDR3 plus reference TRBV11-3 and TRBJ2-7, the full variable domain is EAGVVQSPRYKIIEKKQPVAFWCNPISGHNTLYWYLQNLGQGPELLIRYENEEAVDDSQLPKDRFSAERLKGVDSTLKIQPAELGDSAVYLCAISLDYSAREQNFGPGTRLTVT.